The text below deals with one T cell receptor beta chain. Its antigen is undetermined. An end of the junction differs from the germline gene, which may be a read error. Use of 60 Vbeta and 13 Jbeta primers characterized the PCR. Produced via immunoSEQ multiplex PCR; TCRdb's table is partial and in-frame only. The profile shows some 150,000 clones, almost 85% of them singletons. This sample stems from a study of cytomegalovirus exposure and HLA in healthy donors. Whole-study results and caveats: Researchers reportedly found TCR beta sequences accurately predicted most subjects' HLA-A and HLA-B alleles. Earlier analysis looked at TCR beta V segments, and most were productive about 87% or about 30% of the time. Most CMV-associated TCR beta chains were later found to appear HLA-restricted.

The CDR3 runs to 15 residues. The germline V gene encodes CDR1 MDHEN and CDR2 SYDVKM. Each donor was healthy, and each was a bone marrow donor. The sequenced sample consisted of PBMCs. This TCR was recovered from a man younger than 30 in good health and CMV-seropositive. The chain is built from TRBV28 and TRBJ1-1, with a tentative D call TRBD1 (5 bases). The CDR3: CTSSLGAPLGPEAFF. CDR3 in DNA: TGTACCAGCAGTTTAGGGGCCCCGCTCGGCCCTGAAGCTTTCTTT.